The 20 T cell receptor beta chains given below trace back to one sample, sequenced in a study of blood T cell repertoires in COVID-19. Clones were read by immunoSEQ multiplex PCR, and TCRdb kept only the in-frame ones, dropping some. The sample lists about 200,000 clones, around 80% occurring once. The sequencing sample was made of peripheral blood. The receptors were gathered from a human donor with acute or convalescent COVID-19. The donor label of this sample is uncertain.

The chain carries TRBV6-6 and TRBJ1-5; D remains ambiguous. V was shortened by 6 bases and J by 7 bases, with 13 bases between the two germline ends. The length of the CDR3 is 13 residues. Germline CDR1 is MNHNY and CDR2 is SVGAGI (reference sequence). CDR3 amino acids: CASSPTVWQPQHF. CDR3 coding DNA: TGTGCCAGCAGCCCCACGGTCTGGCAGCCCCAGCATTTT.

The chain employs TRBV19 and TRBJ2-3; TRBD2 might be the D (5 bases). The germline V and J ends were trimmed by 3 bases and 2 bases, with 12 bases remaining between them. In germline, CDR1 is LNHDA, CDR2 SQIVND (reference sequence). The CDR3 runs 15 residues. The CDR3 sequence: CASSIEGGTTDTQYF. The DNA for the CDR3 is TGTGCCAGTAGTATTGAGGGCGGAACCACAGATACGCAGTATTTT.

V usage is TRBV19 and J usage is TRBJ1-1, with D maybe TRBD1 (6 bases). Trimming stripped 6 bases from V and 0 bases from J, with 17 bases between. CDR3 length equals 16 residues. Germline-derived CDR1 and CDR2 are LNHDA and SQIVND (reference sequence). CDR3 protein: CASRTLQGAMNTEAFF. Written as DNA, the CDR3 is TGTGCCAGTAGGACCTTACAGGGAGCTATGAACACTGAAGCTTTCTTT.

The CDR3 DNA sequence: TGTGCCAGCAGCTTAAGTCAGAACAATGAGCAGTTCTTC. It encodes CASSLSQNNEQFF. This rearrangement joins TRBV7-3 to TRBJ2-1; D is uncertain. The CDR3 runs to 13 residues. Germline V gives CDR1 SGHTA, CDR2 FQGTGA. With 1 base removed from V and 5 bases from J, the gap between germline ends came to 6 bases. Full variable domain (outside the CDR3, taken from reference TRBV7-3 and TRBJ2-1): GAGVSQTPSNKVTEKGKYVELRCDPISGHTALYWYRQSLGQGPEFLIYFQGTGAADDSGLPNDRFFAVRPEGSVSTLKIQRTERGDSAVYLCASSLSQNNEQFFGPGTRLTVL.

This chain links TRBV10-3 with TRBJ2-5; D remains ambiguous. This CDR3 region has 12 residues. The germline V and J ends were trimmed by 8 bases and 2 bases, with 9 bases remaining between them. From germline, CDR1 is ENHRY and CDR2 SYGVKD. CDR3 bases: TGTGCCATCGCGGCGATTCAAGAGACCCAGTACTTC. Encoded protein: CAIAAIQETQYF.

The V gene is TRBV12-5, the J gene TRBJ2-5; D uncertain. This CDR3 is built from 15 residues. The germline V gene has CDR1 LGHNT and CDR2 FRNRAP. Between the trimmed V and J ends, which lost 0 bases and 2 bases, there was a span of 10 bases. CDR3 DNA sequence: TGTGCTAGTGGTTTGGTAGGAGCGCCGCAAGAGACCCAGTACTTC. Its protein product is CASGLVGAPQETQYF.

This chain links TRBV28 with TRBJ1-1, with D possibly matching TRBD1 (5 bases). Looked up from germline, CDR1 is MDHEN and CDR2 is SYDVKM. Trimming took off 6 bases at V and 5 bases at J, with 13 bases between the two ends. The CDR3 extends over 13 amino acids. CDR3 in amino acids: CASRPGGGTEAFF. The CDR3 bases are TGTGCCAGCAGACCGGGGGGAGGGACTGAAGCTTTCTTT. The whole variable domain, remainder taken from reference TRBV28 and TRBJ1-1, is DVKVTQSSRYLVKRTGEKVFLECVQDMDHENMFWYRQDPGLGLRLIYFSYDVKMKEKGDIPEGYSVSREKKERFSLILESASTNQTSMYLCASRPGGGTEAFFGQGTRLTVV.

This clone appeared a single time. This chain connects TRBV13 to TRBJ2-1; 10 bases align to TRBD2. V trimming: 4 bases; J trimming: 0 bases; junction bases outside the gene matches: 3. Germline CDR1 PRHDT, CDR2 FYEKMQ (reference sequence). The CDR3 length is 16 residues. CDR3 bases: TGTGCCAGCAGCTCCACTAGCGGGACCTCCTACAATGAGCAGTTCTTC. Translation gives CASSSTSGTSYNEQFF.

The V call is TRBV6-6, the J call TRBJ1-2; possibly TRBD1 for D (6 bases). CDR3 length: 13 residues. Germline CDR1 reads MNHNY; CDR2 reads SVGAGI (reference sequence). V shed 6 bases and J shed 7 bases, with 15 bases lying between them. CDR3 coding DNA: TGTGCCAGCAGCAACGGGGGGGCCGTTGGCTACACCTTC. As protein: CASSNGGAVGYTF.

The sample holds a few counts of this clone. This sequence joins TRBV10-1 and TRBJ2-1, with TRBD2 matching over 12 bases. J was trimmed by 10 bases and V by 3 bases; bases with no gene match: 4. Germline lookup yields CDR1 WNHNN and CDR2 SYGVQD (reference sequence). The CDR3 spans 14 residues. The DNA for the CDR3 is TGCGCCAGCAGTGAACTAGCGGGGGGTGGGGAGCAGTTCTTC. Translation: CASSELAGGGEQFF.

In its sample, this clone was seen a few times. J is TRBJ2-1 and V is TRBV9, with D possibly TRBD1 on 5 matching bases. This CDR3 is 15 amino acids long. The germline gives CDR1 SGDLS, CDR2 YYNGEE. V gave up 6 bases and J gave up 4 bases, with 17 bases separating them. DNA of the CDR3: TGTGCCAGCAACCAGGGTGGGGCTAGGTACAATGAGCAGTTCTTC. Translation: CASNQGGARYNEQFF.

The genes are TRBV14 and TRBJ2-7, with TRBD2 identical over 13 bases. V lost 1 base and J lost 4; bases outside the gene matches: 4. The length of the CDR3 is 16 residues. CDR1 and CDR2 (germline): SGHDN, FVKESK. CDR3 loop: CASSQGLAGGGYEQYF. In DNA form, the CDR3 reads TGTGCCAGCAGCCAAGGACTAGCGGGAGGAGGGTACGAGCAGTACTTC.

The CDR3 loop is CASSSLAGVPHKFF. The CDR3 DNA reads TGTGCCAGCAGTTCACTAGCGGGAGTCCCCCACAAGTTCTTC. The V and J genes are TRBV27 and TRBJ2-1; 11 bases align to TRBD2. Germline lookup yields CDR1 MNHEY and CDR2 SMNVEV (reference sequence). CDR3 length equals 14 residues. The J segment lost 14 bases and the V segment lost 4 bases, leaving 10 bases of the junction unmatched.

The V and J genes are TRBV6-5 and TRBJ2-1; TRBD2 matches 8 bases. Unmatched junction bases numbered 8, after V lost 4 bases and J lost 3 bases. CDR1 is MNHEY and CDR2 is SVGAGI in the germline V gene. The CDR3 length is 16 residues. The CDR3, as DNA: TGTGCCAGCAGTTCACCGGCGGGAGGCCTCTACAATGAGCAGTTCTTC. Residues: CASSSPAGGLYNEQFF.

The V gene is TRBV24-1, the J gene TRBJ2-3; 7 bases are shared with TRBD1. Per germline, CDR1 KGHDR and CDR2 SFDVKD. Unmatched junction bases numbered 7, after V lost 4 bases and J lost 4 bases. The CDR3 spans 15 residues. CDR3 residues: CATSDRDREADTQYF. The CDR3 DNA reads TGTGCCACCAGTGACCGCGACAGGGAAGCAGATACGCAGTATTTT.

CDR3 bases: TGTGCCAGCAGCCCCCCGCGGTTGTACGGGACTGAAGCTTTCTTT. Its translation is CASSPPRLYGTEAFF. The chain joins TRBV5-6 to TRBJ1-1; D gene uncertain. The CDR3 runs 15 residues. The V end lost 4 bases, the J end lost 5 bases, and 18 bases lay between the germline ends. The germline V gene encodes CDR1 SGHDT and CDR2 YYEEEE.

The chain has TRBV5-1 and TRBJ2-1, with D possibly matching TRBD2 (6 bases). The CDR3 extends over 14 amino acids. The ends were cut back, 4 bases at V and 6 bases at J, with 14 bases in the middle. From germline, CDR1 is SGHRS and CDR2 YFSETQ. The CDR3 sequence is CASSPEGPGNEQFF. DNA for the CDR3: TGCGCCAGCAGCCCGGAGGGACCGGGCAATGAGCAGTTCTTC. Using reference TRBV5-1 and TRBJ2-1 for the parts outside the CDR3, the full variable domain is KAGVTQTPRYLIKTRGQQVTLSCSPISGHRSVSWYQQTPGQGLQFLFEYFSETQRNKGNFPGRFSGRQFSNSRSEMNVSTLELGDSALYLCASSPEGPGNEQFFGPGTRLTVL.

V gene TRBV7-2 combines with J gene TRBJ2-3; D is unclear. Germline V CDR1 and CDR2: SGHTA, FQGNSA. Trimming shortened V by 1 base and J by 8 bases, and 7 bases separated the two germline ends. The CDR3 loop spans 12 amino acids. Here the CDR3 DNA reads TGTGCCAGCAGCTTAGATAGCTTTACGCAGTATTTT. Protein product: CASSLDSFTQYF.

The rearrangement uses TRBV5-4 and TRBJ2-1, with no clear D. With 5 bases removed from V and 10 bases from J, the gap between germline ends came to 13 bases. This CDR3 has 12 residues. Germline V lookup: CDR1 SGHNT, CDR2 YYREEE (reference sequence). CDR3 coding DNA: TGTGCCAGCAGTTACCCGCTAGGCGAGCAGTTCTTC. This gives the protein CASSYPLGEQFF.

This clone came up a few times. This chain uses TRBV12-3 or TRBV12-4 with TRBJ1-1; D not resolved. The V end lost 1 base, the J end lost 3 bases, and 6 bases lay between the germline ends. The CDR3 runs 13 residues. This CDR3 reads CASSLEPDTEAFF. The DNA of the CDR3 is TGTGCCAGCAGTTTAGAACCGGACACTGAAGCTTTCTTT.